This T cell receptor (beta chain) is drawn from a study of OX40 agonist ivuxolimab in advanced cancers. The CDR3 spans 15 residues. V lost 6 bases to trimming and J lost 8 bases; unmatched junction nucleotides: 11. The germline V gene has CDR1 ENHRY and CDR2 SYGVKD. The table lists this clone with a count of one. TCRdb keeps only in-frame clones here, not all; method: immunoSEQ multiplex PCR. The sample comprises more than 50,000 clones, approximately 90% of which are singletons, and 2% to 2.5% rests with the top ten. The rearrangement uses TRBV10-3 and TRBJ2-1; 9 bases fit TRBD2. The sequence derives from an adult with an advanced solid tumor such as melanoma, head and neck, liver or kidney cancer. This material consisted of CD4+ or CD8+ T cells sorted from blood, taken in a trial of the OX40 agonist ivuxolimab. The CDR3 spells CAISPPQAGGHEQFF. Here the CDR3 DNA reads TGTGCCATCAGCCCGCCCCAAGCGGGGGGCCATGAGCAGTTCTTC.